These 7 T cell receptor beta chains came from one sample sequenced in a study of shared clonotypes between healthy human individuals. The repertoire was sequenced with immunoSEQ multiplex PCR; TCRdb's copy has only in-frame clones and lacks some. The sample has approximately 1,500,000 clones; around 97% are singletons. The sequenced sample was naive CD4+ T cells sorted from blood. Stated subset: CD45RA+ positively selected. The receptors were sampled from a man aged 30 to 45 in good health.

This sequence joins TRBV6-5 and TRBJ2-7; D not resolved. The CDR3 loop spans 13 amino acids. The V end lost 6 bases, the J end lost 7 bases, and 16 bases lay between the germline ends. Germline assignment: CDR1 MNHEY and CDR2 SVGAGI. The CDR3 here is CASSLELLGEQYF. The CDR3 region has the DNA TGTGCCAGCAGCCTTGAATTACTGGGGGAGCAGTACTTC.

This CDR3 is CASSEGDRGYTDTQYF. The CDR3 DNA reads as TGTGCCAGCAGTGAAGGGGACAGGGGGTACACAGATACGCAGTATTTT. The chain links TRBV6-1 to TRBJ2-3, with 11 bases matching TRBD1. With V trimmed by 1 base and J by 2 bases, 2 bases remained unmatched. The CDR3 is 16 amino acids. Germline CDR1 and CDR2: MNHNS and SASEGT.

V and J are TRBV28 and TRBJ2-1; TRBD2 agrees at 11 bases. The CDR3 length is 17 residues. Looked up from germline, CDR1 is MDHEN and CDR2 is SYDVKM. V shed 8 bases and J 3 bases; nucleotides not matched to a gene: 12. The CDR3 loop reads CASGEILAGVDYNEQFF. Here the CDR3 DNA reads TGTGCCAGCGGGGAGATACTAGCGGGAGTCGACTACAATGAGCAGTTCTTC.

The genes are TRBV9 and TRBJ2-3; D gene unclear. Trimming stripped 7 bases from V and 0 bases from J, with 6 bases between. This CDR3 region has 12 residues. Germline-derived CDR1 and CDR2 are SGDLS and YYNGEE. CDR3 residues: CASEGSTDTQYF. CDR3 DNA: TGTGCCAGCGAAGGGAGCACAGATACGCAGTATTTT.

This chain joins TRBV6-5 and TRBJ1-4; D ambiguous. Trimming removed 2 bases at V and 0 bases at J, with 7 bases between. The CDR3 is 15 amino acids. From germline, CDR1 is MNHEY and CDR2 SVGAGI. CDR3 sequence (DNA): TGTGCCAGCAGTTACGCACCCACAACTAATGAAAAACTGTTTTTT. Its translation is CASSYAPTTNEKLFF.

The CDR3 loop is CASNSPSPGPARYEQYF. The CDR3 region has the DNA TGTGCCAGCAATTCCCCCTCTCCGGGCCCCGCACGGTACGAGCAGTACTTC. The J gene is TRBJ2-7, the V gene TRBV7-9; D is undetermined. The CDR3 has 17 amino acids. CDR1 and CDR2 from the germline V gene are SEHNR and FQNEAQ (reference sequence). V was cut by 7 bases and J by 4 bases, with 26 bases left in between.

A note on this clone: Other DNA sequences in this specimen translate into the identical CDR3. This chain links TRBV5-1 with TRBJ2-6; unclear D gene. The germline V gene has CDR1 SGHRS and CDR2 YFSETQ. V lost 3 bases to trimming and J lost 0 bases, with 4 bases between them. This CDR3 region has 14 residues. CDR3 sequence (DNA): TGCGCCAGCAGCTCCAGCTCTGGGGCCAACGTCCTGACTTTC. Residues: CASSSSSGANVLTF.